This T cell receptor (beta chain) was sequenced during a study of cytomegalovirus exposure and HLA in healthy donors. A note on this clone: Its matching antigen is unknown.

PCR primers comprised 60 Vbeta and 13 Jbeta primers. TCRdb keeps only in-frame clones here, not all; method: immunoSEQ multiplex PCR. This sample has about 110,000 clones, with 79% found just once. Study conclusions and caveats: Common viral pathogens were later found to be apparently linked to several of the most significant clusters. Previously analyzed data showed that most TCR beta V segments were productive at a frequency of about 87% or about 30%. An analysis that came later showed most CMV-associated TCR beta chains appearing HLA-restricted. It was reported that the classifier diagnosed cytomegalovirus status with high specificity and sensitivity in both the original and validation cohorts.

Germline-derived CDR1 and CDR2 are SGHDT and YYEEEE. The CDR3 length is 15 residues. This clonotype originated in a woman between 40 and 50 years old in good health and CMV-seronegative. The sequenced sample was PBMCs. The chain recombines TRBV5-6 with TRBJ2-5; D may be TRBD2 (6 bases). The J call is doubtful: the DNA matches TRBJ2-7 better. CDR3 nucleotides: TGTGCCAGCAGCTCTAACCGGGACTGGTATTACGAGCAGTACTTC. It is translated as CASSSNRDWYYEQYF.